The 10 T cell receptor beta chains in this list originate from one sample, sequenced in a study of spatial heterogeneity in lung cancer. Findings and caveats of the study: Tumors with more nonsynonymous mutations had more expanded intratumoral alpha and beta TCRs.

These receptors are not linked to any known antigen. MiXCR, applied by TCRdb to the 5' RACE reads, yields one record per CDR3 protein. The data contain about 5,100 distinct CDR3 sequences, roughly 6.8% of them seen just once; the ten biggest clones take up about a fifth. Time point given: sample taken at primary tumor resection. The sample consisted of lung tumor tissue, taken at surgery. The source of these receptors is a male donor with early-stage non-small cell lung cancer.

This clonotype showed up many times. V gene TRBV7-2 combines with J gene TRBJ2-7; 8 bases map to TRBD2. From germline, CDR1 is SGHTA and CDR2 FQGNSA. With V trimmed by 4 bases and J by 3 bases, 14 bases remained unmatched. The CDR3 length is 17 residues. CDR3 DNA: TGTGCCAGCAGCTCCCGGGCAAGCGGGGGACAATTCTACGAGCAGTACTTC. Protein product: CASSSRASGGQFYEQYF.

This clonotype was recorded many times. The J gene is TRBJ2-1, the V gene TRBV19; 7 nucleotides agree with TRBD1. J gave up 5 bases and V 7 bases, and 11 bases lay outside the gene matches. This CDR3 has 15 amino acids. Per germline, CDR1 LNHDA and CDR2 SQIVND (reference sequence). The CDR3 nucleotides read TGTGCCAGTACCACGACAGGGTTCCAGAACAATGAGCAGTTCTTC. Its protein product is CASTTTGFQNNEQFF.

This clonotype was counted ten times or more. V usage is TRBV5-4 and J usage is TRBJ2-1; 10 nucleotides align to TRBD2. The germline V gene has CDR1 SGHNT and CDR2 YYREEE (reference sequence). This CDR3 region has 16 residues. With V trimmed by 1 base and J by 4 bases, 5 bases remained unmatched. CDR3 region: CASSLPPSGGYNEQFF. Here the CDR3 DNA reads TGTGCCAGCAGCTTGCCTCCTAGCGGGGGTTACAATGAGCAGTTCTTC.

This clonotype was counted at least ten times. The V call is TRBV7-2, the J call TRBJ2-1, with D possibly matching TRBD2 (7 bases). Trimming left V 0 bases short and J 6 bases short, with 15 bases between. The CDR3 runs to 16 residues. Germline-derived CDR1 and CDR2 are SGHTA and FQGNSA. The CDR3, as DNA: TGTGCCAGCAGCTTAGCTGGGGGGGCCCAGGCCAATGAGCAGTTCTTC. Protein: CASSLAGGAQANEQFF.

This clonotype was seen at least ten times. The chain links TRBV28 to TRBJ1-5, with D hard to call. CDR1 and CDR2 from the germline V gene are MDHEN and SYDVKM. With 6 bases removed from V and 5 bases from J, the gap between germline ends came to 11 bases. This CDR3 is built from 13 residues. CDR3 bases: TGTGCCAGCAGGGAGGGTGGAGATCAGCCCCAGCATTTT. Translated: CASREGGDQPQHF.

The sample holds a few counts of this clonotype. The genes are TRBV5-6 and TRBJ2-2; TRBD2 matches at 14 bases. Germline CDR1 and CDR2: SGHDT and YYEEEE. Unmatched junction bases numbered 7, after V lost 4 bases and J lost 2 bases. The CDR3 consists of 18 residues. Written as DNA, the CDR3 is TGTGCCAGCAGCAACTCGGGACTAGCGGGGGCCAACACCGGGGAGCTGTTTTTT. Protein product: CASSNSGLAGANTGELFF.

This clonotype has a count of ten or more. This chain connects TRBV18 to TRBJ1-4; D remains ambiguous. Germline V gives CDR1 KGHSH, CDR2 LQKENI. The V gene lost 4 bases and the J gene lost 0 bases, with 12 bases spanning the gap. The CDR3 sequence is 16 residues long. CDR3 DNA sequence: TGTGCCAGCTCACGCACCGGGCCCGCAACTAATGAAAAACTGTTTTTT. It specifies CASSRTGPATNEKLFF. The full variable domain, with the rest looked up from reference TRBV18 and TRBJ1-4, is NAGVMQNPRHLVRRRGQEARLRCSPMKGHSHVYWYRQLPEEGLKFMVYLQKENIIDESGMPKERFSAEFPKEGPSILRIQQVVRGDSAAYFCASSRTGPATNEKLFFGSGTQLSVL.

This clonotype was detected ten times or more. V gene TRBV28 combines with J gene TRBJ2-7, with TRBD2 matching over 11 bases. The CDR3 consists of 16 residues. V lost 5 bases, J lost 0 bases, and 6 bases stayed unmatched. Germline CDR1 and CDR2: MDHEN and SYDVKM. The CDR3 loop reads CASSPWTSGPSYEQYF. The DNA of the CDR3 is TGTGCCAGCAGTCCTTGGACTAGCGGGCCCTCCTACGAGCAGTACTTC.

In its sample, this clonotype was seen many times. The genes are TRBV5-1 and TRBJ1-3; D ambiguous. V was shortened by 6 bases and J by 4 bases, with 23 bases between the two germline ends. From germline, CDR1 is SGHRS and CDR2 YFSETQ. CDR3 size: 17 residues. For the CDR3, the DNA is TGCGCCAGCAAAGGCGAAAAGGGCCCTGCCGCCGGAAACACCATATATTTT. Amino acid sequence: CASKGEKGPAAGNTIYF.

This clonotype has at least ten counts. This sequence joins TRBV29-1 and TRBJ1-4; 10 bases align to TRBD1. Germline loops: CDR1 SQVTM, CDR2 ANQGSEA. The CDR3 length is 13 residues. V lost 4 bases, J lost 8 bases, and 4 bases stayed unmatched. CDR3 sequence reads: CSVGQGAREKLFF. The CDR3 bases are TGCAGCGTTGGACAGGGGGCGCGAGAAAAACTGTTTTTT.